Listed here are 27 T cell receptor beta chains from one sample, sequenced in a study of Ad26.COV2.S vaccination and SARS-CoV-2 variants. Treatment here: about 20 received Ad26.COV2.S at low or high dose, single or two shots; roughly 5 received placebo; per-sample allocation not given. Day 63 after the first vaccine or placebo injection was the time point for sampling. Only in-frame clones appear in the TCRdb table, and some are missing; sequencing was by immunoSEQ multiplex PCR. The sample has hundreds of thousands of clones; around 89% are singletons. Sequenced material: peripheral blood, taken in a trial of Ad26.COV2.S vaccine versus placebo. The receptor set was obtained from a person between 18 and 65 years old who received the Ad26.COV2.S COVID-19 vaccine or a placebo.

The rearrangement joins TRBV18 to TRBJ2-1; no definite D call. Germline lookup yields CDR1 KGHSH and CDR2 LQKENI. V lost 1 base and J 3 bases, leaving 10 bases between the germline ends. The CDR3 consists of 15 residues. Here the CDR3 reads CASSPQDSFYNEQFF. DNA for the CDR3: TGTGCCAGCTCACCACAGGATTCGTTCTACAATGAGCAGTTCTTC.

The chain is built from TRBV27 and TRBJ2-6; D gene ambiguous. CDR3 length equals 18 residues. Per germline, CDR1 MNHEY and CDR2 SMNVEV (reference sequence). The V end lost 4 bases, the J end lost 0 bases, and 16 bases lay between the germline ends. DNA for the CDR3: TGTGCCAGCAGTTATGTGGCCCCCTCAAACTCTGGGGCCAACGTCCTGACTTTC. As protein: CASSYVAPSNSGANVLTF.

J is TRBJ2-5 and V is TRBV9; 11 bases line up with TRBD2. Germline V CDR1 and CDR2: SGDLS, YYNGEE. V shed 4 bases, J shed 3 bases, and the junction held 2 bases outside the gene matches. The CDR3 sequence is 14 residues long. The CDR3 coding sequence is TGTGCCAGCAGCCCGGGACTAGCGGAAGAGACCCAGTACTTC. This codes for CASSPGLAEETQYF.

This chain connects TRBV6-2 or TRBV6-3 to TRBJ2-2, with D tentatively TRBD1 (7 bases). From germline, CDR1 is MNHEY and CDR2 SVGEGT. The CDR3 extends over 14 amino acids. V lost 6 bases, J lost 7 bases, and 15 bases lay in between. The DNA of the CDR3 is TGTGCCAGCAGCAGACAGGGCGGGGTCGGGGAGCTGTTTTTT. Its translation is CASSRQGGVGELFF.

CDR3 sequence: CASSFNRVVQYF. CDR3 in DNA: TGTGCCAGCAGTTTTAACAGGGTCGTGCAGTACTTC. V is TRBV6-5 and J is TRBJ2-7; a weak D match, TRBD1 (6 bases). This CDR3 comprises 12 residues. V was shortened by 4 bases and J by 9 bases, with 13 bases between the two germline ends. Germline values: CDR1 MNHEY, CDR2 SVGAGI.

J is TRBJ2-1 and V is TRBV9; 14 bases match TRBD2. CDR1 and CDR2 (germline): SGDLS, YYNGEE. This CDR3 region has 18 residues. V lost 0 bases to trimming and J lost 6 bases; unmatched junction nucleotides: 8. The CDR3, as DNA: TGTGCCAGCAGCGTAGGAGGGACTAGCGGGAGTCGCGGCAATGAGCAGTTCTTC. It translates to CASSVGGTSGSRGNEQFF.

This chain joins TRBV5-1 and TRBJ2-5; 7 bases fit TRBD2. The CDR3 covers 15 residues. Germline-derived CDR1 and CDR2 are SGHRS and YFSETQ. J was trimmed by 5 bases and V by 0 bases; bases with no gene match: 7. The CDR3 coding sequence is TGCGCCAGCAGCTTGGCCGGACTAGGGCGGGAGACCCAGTACTTC. Translated: CASSLAGLGRETQYF.

This chain connects TRBV7-9 to TRBJ1-1; no reliable D call. CDR3 length: 13 residues. Trimming removed 2 bases at V and 1 base at J, with 5 bases between. Per the germline V gene, CDR1 is SEHNR and CDR2 is FQNEAQ (reference sequence). CDR3 in DNA: TGTGCCAGCAGCTTATCCTCGAACACTGAAGCTTTCTTT. Its protein product is CASSLSSNTEAFF.

The chain uses TRBV12-3 or TRBV12-4 and TRBJ1-2; no definite D call. Trimming pared 3 bases from V and 10 bases from J, leaving 12 bases between. This CDR3 is 12 amino acids long. CDR3 in amino acids: CASSFTYTYYTF. The CDR3 nucleotides are TGTGCCAGCAGTTTTACTTACACCTACTACACCTTC.

This sequence joins TRBV2 and TRBJ2-5; 14 bases are shared with TRBD2. The trim removed 10 bases at V and 5 bases at J, leaving 15 bases unmatched. Germline CDR1 reads SNHLY; CDR2 reads FYNNEI. The CDR3 runs to 17 residues. The CDR3 sequence is CANLPAGLAGVKETQYF. The CDR3 region has the DNA TGTGCCAACCTACCGGCGGGACTAGCGGGAGTAAAGGAGACCCAGTACTTC.

The J gene is TRBJ1-4, the V gene TRBV25-1; no clear D. The CDR3 consists of 15 residues. Germline values: CDR1 MGHDK, CDR2 SYGVNS. V lost 6 bases, J lost 7 bases, and 18 bases lay in between. The CDR3 is CASSDQRVRGEKLFF. The CDR3 DNA reads TGTGCCAGCAGCGATCAGAGAGTGCGGGGTGAAAAACTGTTTTTT.

Only one count was recorded for this clone. The chain is built from TRBV4-3 and TRBJ2-3; 8 bases are shared with TRBD2. The germline V gene has CDR1 LGHNA and CDR2 YSLEER. With V trimmed by 4 bases and J by 2 bases, 8 bases remained unmatched. The CDR3 is 16 residues long. DNA of the CDR3: TGCGCCAGCAGCCTCTCCGGGGGGGGCTTCACAGATACGCAGTATTTT. This codes for CASSLSGGGFTDTQYF.

The chain links TRBV9 to TRBJ2-3; D remains ambiguous. The germline V gene encodes CDR1 SGDLS and CDR2 YYNGEE. The CDR3 loop spans 14 amino acids. The V end lost 0 bases, the J end lost 0 bases, and 5 bases lay between the germline ends. Here the CDR3 reads CASSVVGSTDTQYF. For the CDR3, the DNA is TGTGCCAGCAGCGTAGTGGGGAGCACAGATACGCAGTATTTT.

The V and J genes are TRBV5-1 and TRBJ2-1; possibly TRBD1 for D (5 bases). This CDR3 spans 14 amino acids. V shed 3 bases and J shed 8 bases, with 15 bases lying between them. CDR1 is SGHRS, CDR2 YFSETQ, per germline. The CDR3 sequence is CASSSTLGAYEQFF. CDR3 bases: TGCGCCAGCAGCTCCACTTTAGGGGCGTATGAGCAGTTCTTC.

The genes are TRBV7-7 and TRBJ2-1; 8 bases agree with TRBD2. Per germline, CDR1 SSHAT and CDR2 FNYEAQ (reference sequence). The CDR3 covers 15 residues. V shed 5 bases, J shed 9 bases, and the junction held 12 bases outside the gene matches. The CDR3 bases are TGTGCCAGCAGCCTGAACTTGGCGGGGGGTAGTGAGCAGTTCTTC. Translation gives CASSLNLAGGSEQFF. The entire variable domain, with the rest obtained from reference TRBV7-7 and TRBJ2-1, is as follows: GAGVSQSPRYKVTKRGQDVTLRCDPISSHATLYWYQQALGQGPEFLTYFNYEAQPDKSGLPSDRFSAERPEGSISTLTIQRTEQRDSAMYRCASSLNLAGGSEQFFGPGTRLTVL.

V is TRBV5-5 and J is TRBJ1-4, with D unclear. Germline V gene lookup returns CDR1 SGHKS and CDR2 YYEKEE (reference sequence). Trimming stripped 4 bases from V and 3 bases from J, with 10 bases between. The CDR3 consists of 14 residues. For the CDR3, the DNA is TGTGCCAGCAGCACGCTACCACCTAATGAAAAACTGTTTTTT. Protein: CASSTLPPNEKLFF.

V and J are TRBV3-1 (or the pseudogene TRBV3-2) and TRBJ2-6; weak D call: TRBD1 (5 bases). This CDR3 has 15 residues. Trimming took off 7 bases at V and 0 bases at J, with 10 bases between the two ends. Germline CDR1 is LGHDT and CDR2 is YNNKEL (reference sequence). This CDR3 reads CASKKGNSGANVLTF. In DNA, the CDR3 is TGTGCCAGCAAGAAGGGGAACTCTGGGGCCAACGTCCTGACTTTC.

J is TRBJ1-1 and V is TRBV29-1, with 8 bases that match TRBD1. J lost 0 bases, V lost 7 bases, and 4 bases had no gene match. The CDR3 covers 13 residues. CDR1 is SQVTM, CDR2 ANQGSEA, per germline. The CDR3 DNA is TGCAGCGCCAGGGGGCTGATGAACACTGAAGCTTTCTTT. Protein: CSARGLMNTEAFF.

A note on this clone: In the same sample, other DNA sequences code for this CDR3. The chain combines TRBV27 with TRBJ1-1; D is perhaps TRBD1 (6 bases). Germline V gene sequence: CDR1 MNHEY, CDR2 SMNVEV (reference sequence). The CDR3 is 14 residues long. Trimming pared 6 bases from V and 1 base from J, leaving 12 bases between. CDR3 region: CASSLQGRNTEAFF. The CDR3 DNA sequence: TGTGCCAGCAGCCTACAGGGTAGGAACACTGAAGCTTTCTTT.

V gene TRBV7-9 combines with J gene TRBJ1-1; D uncertain. The CDR3 covers 15 residues. CDR1 SEHNR and CDR2 FQNEAQ come from the germline V gene (reference sequence). V gave up 5 bases and J gave up 4 bases, with 17 bases separating them. Here the CDR3 DNA reads TGTGCCAGCAGCCCCTGGCGGTCGGGGAGCACTGAAGCTTTCTTT. The encoded protein is CASSPWRSGSTEAFF. Drawing the rest from reference TRBV7-9 and TRBJ1-1, the complete variable domain is DTGVSQNPRHKITKRGQNVTFRCDPISEHNRLYWYRQTLGQGPEFLTYFQNEAQLEKSRLLSDRFSAERPKGSFSTLEIQRTEQGDSAMYLCASSPWRSGSTEAFFGQGTRLTVV.

The chain links TRBV11-2 to TRBJ2-2; D is perhaps TRBD2 (6 bases). The germline V gene encodes CDR1 SGHAT and CDR2 FQNNGV. Trimming stripped 1 base from V and 3 bases from J, with 12 bases between. This CDR3 contains 16 residues. CDR3 coding DNA: TGTGCCAGCAGCTTAGCCCTAGCGAGCCACACCGGGGAGCTGTTTTTT. This gives the protein CASSLALASHTGELFF. The full variable domain, its missing parts supplied by reference TRBV11-2 and TRBJ2-2, is EAGVAQSPRYKIIEKRQSVAFWCNPISGHATLYWYQQILGQGPKLLIQFQNNGVVDDSQLPKDRFSAERLKGVDSTLKIQPAKLEDSAVYLCASSLALASHTGELFFGEGSRLTVL.

J is TRBJ2-5 and V is TRBV10-3; D is uncertain. The CDR3 is made up of 14 amino acids. Germline CDR1 and CDR2: ENHRY and SYGVKD. Trimming pared 2 bases from V and 5 bases from J, leaving 12 bases between. CDR3 bases: TGTGCCATCAGTGAGGTTGGTGCCCGGGAGACCCAGTACTTC. Translated: CAISEVGARETQYF.

The rearrangement uses TRBV5-6 and TRBJ2-5; 9 bases line up with TRBD2. The length of the CDR3 is 15 residues. With V trimmed by 0 bases and J by 5 bases, 5 bases remained unmatched. Germline values: CDR1 SGHDT, CDR2 YYEEEE. The CDR3 spells CASSLVVAGDETQYF. CDR3 DNA: TGTGCCAGCAGCTTGGTGGTAGCGGGAGATGAGACCCAGTACTTC.

The chain uses TRBV12-3 or TRBV12-4 and TRBJ1-1; D perhaps matches TRBD1 (6 bases). This CDR3 region has 12 residues. The ends were cut back, 1 base at V and 10 bases at J, with 10 bases in the middle. CDR3 sequence (DNA): TGTGCCAGCAGTTTAGATCAGGGGACAGCTTTCTTT. Protein sequence: CASSLDQGTAFF.

V usage is TRBV7-2 and J usage is TRBJ1-6; weak D call: TRBD1 (6 bases). The CDR3 contains 14 residues. Germline values: CDR1 SGHTA, CDR2 FQGNSA. Between the trimmed V and J ends, which lost 6 bases and 7 bases, there was a span of 13 bases. The chain's CDR3 is CASSYREGNSPLHF. CDR3 nucleotides: TGTGCCAGCAGTTACAGGGAGGGGAATTCACCCCTCCACTTT.

V usage is TRBV6-2 or TRBV6-3 and J usage is TRBJ2-7; D may be TRBD2 (5 bases). The germline gives CDR1 MNHEY, CDR2 SVGEGT. Deletions cut 5 bases from V and 3 bases from J, with 14 bases between. The CDR3 consists of 14 residues. The CDR3 is CASSARRGIYEQYF. The CDR3 DNA is TGTGCCAGCAGTGCCCGAAGAGGGATCTACGAGCAGTACTTC.

This chain uses TRBV7-2 with TRBJ2-7; D could derive from TRBD1 or TRBD2 (6 bases each). Germline V gives CDR1 SGHTA, CDR2 FQGNSA. The CDR3 is 17 amino acids. The V and J ends lost 1 base and 4 bases respectively, with 20 bases between them. CDR3 amino acids: CASSLGFVGGWGYEQYF. The CDR3 DNA follows: TGTGCCAGCAGCTTAGGGTTTGTGGGGGGCTGGGGGTACGAGCAGTACTTC.